This TCR beta chain derives from a study of blood T cells in healthy people across ages (dated by TCRdb to about 2015). Looking at the study overall: In model experiments, template switching captured about one uniquely barcoded TCR beta cDNA molecule for every two T cells. Using deep sequencing normalized with unique cDNA molecular identifiers, the study measured how TCR beta repertoire diversity changes with age. Four age groups were formed from the donors: young (average approximately 15 years), middle-aged (less than 40), aged (about 62) and long-lived (around 80). To avoid experimental bias, donors of different ages were spread randomly across the sequencing lanes. The study analyzed two additional independent replicas of 1 million unique cDNA reads from the same blood draw for two donors, one aged 18 to 29 and one aged 80 or older. Broader findings and caveats from the paper: Observed TCR beta diversity correlated strongly with the percentage of naive T cells measured by flow cytometry. Estimates of total diversity from one million sequenced T cells were regarded as lower bounds and underestimates. Bulk unsorted PBMC profiling prevented conclusive comparison of naive and antigen-experienced compartments. Compared with the aged group, the long-lived group had more naive CD4+ T cells, fewer expanded clones and increased TCR diversity, a pattern suggesting age selection. Donor CMV infection status was unknown, potentially confounding age-related changes in expanded clonotypes. Observed TCR beta diversity per million T cells fell roughly linearly with age, and a significant reduction was already apparent by age around 40.

The roughly 37 donors, aged about 6 to 100 years, were systemically healthy Caucasian individuals from Russia. Ten milliliters of peripheral blood were drawn from each donor into EDTA-treated Vacutainer tubes. Ficoll-Paque density-gradient centrifugation was used to isolate PBMCs, with at least 6 million per sample. Trizol reagent was used to extract total RNA from PBMCs, with at least 6 micrograms per sample. Naive CD45RAhigh/CD27high T cell percentages were measured by flow cytometry on a PBMC aliquot from every donor. Comments on this clonotype: Its binding antigen is unknown. Base qualities are missing; no much larger clone stands one base away.

Preparation of the library involved 5' RACE. Sequenced using an Illumina HiSeq 2500. The second PCR ran for about 6 to 11 cycles and used a J-beta primer mix along with a sample-barcoded 5' primer. A unique molecular identifier was introduced onto each TCR beta cDNA molecule by a template-switch 5' adaptor carrying 12 random nucleotides. At least 2.5 million CDR3-containing paired-end reads were obtained from each sample. First-strand cDNA synthesis was performed from all RNA using the Mint cDNA synthesis kit, with priming by a TRBC-specific oligonucleotide. Following uracil-DNA glycosylase treatment, a first 18-cycle PCR with universal primers M1SS and BC2_uni_R was performed on all cDNA. Per the source publication's procedure: For normalization, 1 million high-quality reads were randomly selected from each sample, with every read carrying a distinct molecular identifier. Reads sharing molecular identifiers were discarded rather than binned into consensus sequences. MiTCR, with a Q25 quality threshold and the strictest error-elimination algorithm, was used for CDR3 identification, clonotype clustering and error correction. A nonparametric unseen species model with Euler transformation was used to estimate a lower bound on total TCR beta diversity. TCRdb trimmed the raw reads at Q25, called clones with MiXCR and kept productive beta chains. Rows merge per CDR3 protein into single entries with the most common DNA and genes. The V and J calls reflect TCRdb's pipeline rather than the authors' work. The sample table contains 890,000 or so distinct CDR3 sequences; only one count was recorded for approximately 65% of them. The top ten clonotypes cover around a quarter of the sample.

The CDR3 holds 11 amino acids from the cysteine to the phenylalanine. CDR3 DNA is the only sequence kept; it has 33 bases, read in frame from the first base. Looking up the germline V gene yields CDR1 SGHTA and CDR2 FQGNSA. The sample was blood. The sequence joins TRBV7-2 to TRBJ2-7; the D region possibly corresponds to TRBD1 (5 bases align). The better agreement between TRBJ2-5 and the DNA end casts doubt on the J call. This sequence was found in a man younger than 45 in good health. The nucleotide sequence reads TGTGCCAGCAGCCGAAGGGGGACCCAGTACTTC. It encodes CASSRRGTQYF.